Below, 16 T cell receptor beta chains from the same sample are listed, as sequenced in a study of technical replicates of blood from a few donors. Sequencing used immunoSEQ multiplex PCR; TCRdb keeps in-frame clones, though not all of them. The table lists about 88,000 clones, 94% of them singletons. Sequencing used T cells isolated from PBMCs. These receptors all stem from a human donor in good health.

The CDR3 sequence: CASGPGHMNTEAFF. For the CDR3, the DNA is TGCGCCAGCGGACCGGGACACATGAACACTGAAGCTTTCTTT. The V and J genes are TRBV5-1 and TRBJ1-1; a weak D match, TRBD1 (6 bases). The germline CDR1 and CDR2 sequences are SGHRS and YFSETQ. The CDR3 loop spans 14 amino acids. Trimming left V 7 bases short and J 0 bases short, with 13 bases between.

In nucleotides, the CDR3 is TGTGCCAGCAGCGGGGGGAAGGTGGACATTCAGTACTTC. This translates into CASSGGKVDIQYF. The gene calls are TRBV7-9 and TRBJ2-4, with a weak D call TRBD2 (6 bases). With 5 bases removed from V and 8 bases from J, the gap between germline ends came to 13 bases. Germline values: CDR1 SEHNR, CDR2 FQNEAQ (reference sequence). CDR3 length: 13 amino acids.

The J gene is TRBJ1-5, the V gene TRBV10-3, with D possibly matching TRBD1 (6 bases). The CDR3 consists of 15 residues. Trimming removed 3 bases at V and 2 bases at J, with 11 bases between. Germline CDR1 is ENHRY and CDR2 is SYGVKD. CDR3 sequence reads: CAISDPGQRNQPQHF. CDR3 coding DNA: TGTGCCATCAGTGATCCTGGACAGCGCAATCAGCCCCAGCATTTT.

The chain employs TRBV6-5 and TRBJ2-7; 12 nucleotides match TRBD2. Germline-derived CDR1 and CDR2 are MNHEY and SVGAGI. This CDR3 has 15 residues. The V segment lost 0 bases and the J segment 12 bases; nucleotides outside the gene matches: 9. For the CDR3, the DNA is TGTGCCAGCAGTTACTCTGTGCTAGCGGGAGGGCGACGGTACTTC. Its translation: CASSYSVLAGGRRYF.

The chain employs TRBV18 and TRBJ2-1, with TRBD1 matching over 10 bases. CDR3 length: 15 amino acids. V lost 3 bases to trimming and J lost 7 bases; unmatched junction nucleotides: 6. Germline loops: CDR1 KGHSH, CDR2 LQKENI. This CDR3 reads CASSPGTGDFNEQFF. The CDR3, as DNA: TGTGCCAGCTCACCCGGGACAGGGGATTTTAATGAGCAGTTCTTC.

The gene calls are TRBV28 and TRBJ2-7; 11 bases match TRBD1. Trimming removed 2 bases from V and 2 bases from J; junction bases left unmatched: 5. Germline V gene lookup returns CDR1 MDHEN and CDR2 SYDVKM. CDR3 length equals 16 residues. CDR3 sequence: CASSLPGTGGTYEQYF. Written as DNA, the CDR3 is TGTGCCAGCAGTTTACCGGGGACAGGGGGTACCTACGAGCAGTACTTC.

The chain links TRBV7-9 to TRBJ1-5; the D gene is possibly TRBD1 (5 bases). Germline V CDR1 and CDR2: SEHNR, FQNEAQ (reference sequence). The CDR3 has 13 amino acids. V gave up 5 bases and J gave up 4 bases, with 9 bases separating them. This chain's CDR3 is CASSTQGNQPQHF. In DNA form, the CDR3 reads TGTGCCAGCAGCACCCAGGGAAATCAGCCCCAGCATTTT.

This chain connects TRBV28 to TRBJ2-7, with D perhaps TRBD2 (5 bases). Germline V gene lookup returns CDR1 MDHEN and CDR2 SYDVKM. The CDR3 has 14 amino acids. V lost 2 bases and J lost 6, with 14 bases in between. The DNA for the CDR3 is TGTGCCAGCAGTTTACCAGAGGGCGGTGGCGAGCAGTACTTC. Its translation is CASSLPEGGGEQYF. Full variable domain (missing parts from reference TRBV28 and TRBJ2-7): DVKVTQSSRYLVKRTGEKVFLECVQDMDHENMFWYRQDPGLGLRLIYFSYDVKMKEKGDIPEGYSVSREKKERFSLILESASTNQTSMYLCASSLPEGGGEQYFGPGTRLTVT.

The rearrangement joins TRBV5-6 to TRBJ2-7; D is perhaps TRBD1 (6 bases). V was shortened by 1 base and J by 0 bases, with 11 bases between the two germline ends. This CDR3 has 15 amino acids. From germline, CDR1 is SGHDT and CDR2 YYEEEE. The CDR3 nucleotides are TGTGCCAGCAGCTTGTTACAGGGAGCCTCCTACGAGCAGTACTTC. Protein product: CASSLLQGASYEQYF.

The J gene is TRBJ2-3, the V gene TRBV2; 14 positions agree with TRBD2. With 6 bases clipped from V and 4 bases from J, the junction kept 6 bases outside the gene matches. Germline V gene sequence: CDR1 SNHLY, CDR2 FYNNEI. The CDR3 is 16 amino acids. The DNA for the CDR3 is TGTGCCAGCAGCGACGGGACTAGCGGGAGATCAGATACGCAGTATTTT. Residues: CASSDGTSGRSDTQYF.

The J gene is TRBJ2-7, the V gene TRBV18; possible D gene TRBD2, 5 bases. Germline loops: CDR1 KGHSH, CDR2 LQKENI. V shed 5 bases and J shed 6 bases, with 11 bases lying between them. This CDR3 has 12 amino acids. CDR3 residues: CASSTEAPEQYF. For the CDR3, the DNA is TGTGCCAGCTCAACGGAGGCACCCGAGCAGTACTTC.

This chain links TRBV4-1 with TRBJ2-7, with TRBD1 matching over 8 bases. The CDR3 extends over 15 amino acids. Germline V gene sequence: CDR1 MGHRA, CDR2 YSYEKL. After removal of 3 bases from V and 6 bases from J, the junction contained 10 bases not matched to a gene. CDR3 nucleotide sequence: TGCGCCAGCAGCCAGGCTCGTGACAGGGGTTCCGAGCAGTACTTC. It is translated as CASSQARDRGSEQYF.

The chain links TRBV10-1 to TRBJ2-3, with TRBD1 matching over 7 bases. Trimming at V came to 10 bases and at J to 1 base, leaving 5 bases not matched to a gene. This CDR3 has 13 amino acids. The germline CDR1 and CDR2 sequences are WNHNN and SYGVQD (reference sequence). CDR3 DNA: TGCGCCATGGTGGACAGGCGCACAGATACGCAGTATTTT. Translating gives CAMVDRRTDTQYF.

The chain employs TRBV29-1 and TRBJ1-1; D is unclear. CDR3 size: 13 residues. The V and J ends lost 1 base and 0 bases respectively, with 6 bases between them. Germline V CDR1 and CDR2: SQVTM, ANQGSEA. CDR3: CSVEAGMNTEAFF. The CDR3 DNA follows: TGCAGCGTTGAAGCGGGAATGAACACTGAAGCTTTCTTT.

The chain uses TRBV27 and TRBJ1-1; the D is unclear. Trimming removed 2 bases at V and 3 bases at J, with 7 bases between. The CDR3 spans 13 residues. In germline, CDR1 is MNHEY, CDR2 SMNVEV (reference sequence). CDR3 protein: CASSLLRDTEAFF. The CDR3 region has the DNA TGTGCCAGCAGTTTACTCCGGGACACTGAAGCTTTCTTT.

This sequence joins TRBV5-1 and TRBJ2-2, with 11 positions matching TRBD2. The trim removed 0 bases at V and 2 bases at J, leaving 9 bases unmatched. Germline-derived CDR1 and CDR2 are SGHRS and YFSETQ. This CDR3 region has 19 residues. The DNA for the CDR3 is TGCGCCAGCAGCTTGGCCTCTCCGGGACTAGCGGAAAACACCGGGGAGCTGTTTTTT. It is translated as CASSLASPGLAENTGELFF.